Here is one T cell receptor beta chain with its context. The data were obtained in a study of T cell changes during pregnancy in multiple sclerosis. Trimming at V came to 0 bases and at J to 2 bases, leaving 6 bases not matched to a gene. In germline, CDR1 is LGHNA, CDR2 YSLEER. The CDR3 spans 18 residues. Assay used: immunoSEQ multiplex PCR; TCRdb lists only in-frame clones, some missing. This table holds about 26,000 clones, 75% to 90% found once. This receptor was taken from a female donor with multiple sclerosis, enrolled in a pregnancy study. The V and J genes are TRBV4-3 and TRBJ2-7; 14 positions agree with TRBD2. The sample in question was CD8+ T cells from peripheral blood mononuclear cells, obtained in the second trimester of pregnancy. The CDR3 sequence is CASSQEPGTSGSPYEQYF. The CDR3 bases are TGCGCCAGCAGCCAAGAACCAGGGACTAGCGGGAGCCCCTACGAGCAGTACTTC.